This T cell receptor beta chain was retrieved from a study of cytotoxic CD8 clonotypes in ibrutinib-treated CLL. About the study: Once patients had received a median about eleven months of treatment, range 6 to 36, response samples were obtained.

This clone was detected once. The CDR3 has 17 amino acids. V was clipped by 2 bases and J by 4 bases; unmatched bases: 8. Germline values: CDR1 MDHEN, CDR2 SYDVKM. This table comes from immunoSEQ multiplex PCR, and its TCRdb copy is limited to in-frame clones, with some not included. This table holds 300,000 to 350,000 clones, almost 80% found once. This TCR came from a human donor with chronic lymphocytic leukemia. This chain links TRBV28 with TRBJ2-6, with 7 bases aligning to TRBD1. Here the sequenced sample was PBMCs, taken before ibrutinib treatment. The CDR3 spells CASSLATGAVGANVLTF. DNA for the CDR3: TGTGCCAGCAGTTTAGCTACAGGGGCGGTGGGGGCCAACGTCCTGACTTTC.